A single T cell receptor (beta chain) is shown here with its context. Its matching antigen is unknown. One end of the junction does not line up with germline, which may come from a read error. This CDR3 spans 14 amino acids. Per germline, CDR1 LNHDA and CDR2 SQIVND (reference sequence). Individuals with ophthalmopathy presented a Clinical Activity Score of at least 3, a NOSPECS grade of at least 4 and a duration under 3 months. What was amplified from RNA transcripts were TCR beta CDR3 regions. The primer set for the first-round RT-PCR of the TCR CDR3 was HTBI. A single record per CDR3 protein comes from TCRdb applying MiXCR to the multiplex PCR reads. Among around 600,000 distinct CDR3 sequences, about 14% were seen once, and the ten largest hold 12%. The data were taken from a study of T cells in Graves' hyperthyroidism and ophthalmopathy. Findings and caveats of the study: The model identified upcoming ophthalmopathy a median about 6.5 months ahead of onset.

Sequences were obtained from blood. This receptor was identified in a woman aged 45-60 years with Graves' ophthalmopathy. The chain is built from TRBV19 and TRBJ1-1, with TRBD1 as a possible D gene (6 bases). The CDR3 loop is CASSIRGPNTEASF. CDR3 coding DNA: TGTGCCAGTAGTATACGGGGGCCGAACACTGAAGCTTCCTTT.